This T cell receptor (beta chain) comes out of a study of cytomegalovirus exposure and HLA in healthy donors. The V gene end was trimmed by 6 bases and the J gene end by 7 bases; junction bases not matched to a gene: 10. The CDR3 is 14 residues long. Looked up from germline, CDR1 is MNHEY and CDR2 is SVGAGI. With 60 Vbeta and 13 Jbeta primers, the PCR was carried out. Method: immunoSEQ multiplex PCR; TCRdb's copy keeps in-frame clones and lacks some. Of 100,000 to 150,000 clones listed, about 79% are singletons. The J gene is TRBJ1-2, the V gene TRBV6-5, with 8 nucleotides matching TRBD1. Material for sequencing was PBMCs. This sequence was found in a man between 45 and 60 years old in good health and CMV-seronegative. The CDR3 bases are TGTGCCAGCAGGGCACAGGACAGGGTCAGTGGCTACACCTTC. Protein sequence: CASRAQDRVSGYTF.